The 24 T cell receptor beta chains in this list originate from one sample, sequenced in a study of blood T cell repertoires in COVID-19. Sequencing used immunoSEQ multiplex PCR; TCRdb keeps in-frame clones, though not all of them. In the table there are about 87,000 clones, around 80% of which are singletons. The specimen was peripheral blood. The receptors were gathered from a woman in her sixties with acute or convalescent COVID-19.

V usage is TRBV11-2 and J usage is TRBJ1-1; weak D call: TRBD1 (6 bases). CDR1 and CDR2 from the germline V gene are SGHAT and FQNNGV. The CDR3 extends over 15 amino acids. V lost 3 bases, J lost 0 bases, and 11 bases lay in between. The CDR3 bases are TGTGCCAGCAGCTTTAGCAAGGGGGTGAACACTGAAGCTTTCTTT. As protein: CASSFSKGVNTEAFF.

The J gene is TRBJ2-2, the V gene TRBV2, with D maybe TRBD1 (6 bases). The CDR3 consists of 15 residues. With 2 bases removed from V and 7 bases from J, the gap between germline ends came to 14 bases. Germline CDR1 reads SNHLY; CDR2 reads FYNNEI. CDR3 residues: CASSELQGLGGELFF. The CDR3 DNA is TGTGCCAGCAGTGAACTACAGGGTCTGGGCGGGGAGCTGTTTTTT. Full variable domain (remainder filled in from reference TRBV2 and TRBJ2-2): EPEVTQTPSHQVTQMGQEVILRCVPISNHLYFYWYRQILGQKVEFLVSFYNNEISEKSEIFDDQFSVERPDGSNFTLKIRSTKLEDSAMYFCASSELQGLGGELFFGEGSRLTVL.

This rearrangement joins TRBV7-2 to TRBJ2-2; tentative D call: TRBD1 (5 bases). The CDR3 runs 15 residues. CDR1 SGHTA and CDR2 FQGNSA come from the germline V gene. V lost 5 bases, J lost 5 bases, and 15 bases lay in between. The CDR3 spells CASSPSRVTTGELFF. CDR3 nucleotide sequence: TGTGCCAGCAGCCCATCCAGGGTTACGACCGGGGAGCTGTTTTTT.

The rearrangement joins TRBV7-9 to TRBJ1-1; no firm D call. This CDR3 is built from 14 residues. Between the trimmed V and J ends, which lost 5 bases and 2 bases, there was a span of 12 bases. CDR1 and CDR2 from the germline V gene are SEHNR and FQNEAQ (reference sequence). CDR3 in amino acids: CASSLTDINTEAFF. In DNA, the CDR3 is TGTGCCAGCAGCCTAACAGATATTAACACTGAAGCTTTCTTT.

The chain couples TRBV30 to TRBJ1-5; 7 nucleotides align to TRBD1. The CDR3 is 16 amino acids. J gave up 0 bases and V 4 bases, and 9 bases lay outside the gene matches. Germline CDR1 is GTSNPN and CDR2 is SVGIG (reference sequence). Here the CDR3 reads CAWTRQGHYSNQPQHF. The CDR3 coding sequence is TGTGCCTGGACTAGACAGGGACACTATAGCAATCAGCCCCAGCATTTT.

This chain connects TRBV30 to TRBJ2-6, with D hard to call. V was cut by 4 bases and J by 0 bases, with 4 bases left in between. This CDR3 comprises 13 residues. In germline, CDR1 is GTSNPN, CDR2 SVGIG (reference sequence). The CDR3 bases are TGTGCCTGGACCATCTCTGGGGCCAACGTCCTGACTTTC. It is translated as CAWTISGANVLTF.

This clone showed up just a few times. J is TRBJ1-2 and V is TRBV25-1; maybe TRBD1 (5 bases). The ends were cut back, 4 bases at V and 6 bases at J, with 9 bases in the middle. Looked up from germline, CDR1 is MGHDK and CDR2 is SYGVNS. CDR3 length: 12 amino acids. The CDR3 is CASSVVGHGYTF. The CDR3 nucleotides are TGTGCCAGCAGTGTAGTGGGGCATGGCTACACCTTC.

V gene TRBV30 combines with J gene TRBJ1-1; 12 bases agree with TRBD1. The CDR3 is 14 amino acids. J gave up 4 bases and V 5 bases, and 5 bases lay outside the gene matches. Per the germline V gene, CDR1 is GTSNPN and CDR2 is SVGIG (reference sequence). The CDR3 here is CAWGTGGSSTEAFF. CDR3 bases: TGTGCCTGGGGGACAGGGGGCTCGAGCACTGAAGCTTTCTTT.

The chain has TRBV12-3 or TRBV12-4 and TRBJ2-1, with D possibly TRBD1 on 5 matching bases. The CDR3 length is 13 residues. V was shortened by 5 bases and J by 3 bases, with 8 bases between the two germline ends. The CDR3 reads CASSVDNYNEQFF. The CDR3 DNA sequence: TGTGCCAGCAGTGTGGACAACTACAATGAGCAGTTCTTC.

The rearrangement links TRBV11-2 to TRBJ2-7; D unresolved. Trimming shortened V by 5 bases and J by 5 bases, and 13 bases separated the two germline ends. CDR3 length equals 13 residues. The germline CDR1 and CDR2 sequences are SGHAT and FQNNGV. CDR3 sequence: CASSPRERDEQYF. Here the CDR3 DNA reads TGTGCCAGCAGCCCCCGAGAACGGGACGAGCAGTACTTC.

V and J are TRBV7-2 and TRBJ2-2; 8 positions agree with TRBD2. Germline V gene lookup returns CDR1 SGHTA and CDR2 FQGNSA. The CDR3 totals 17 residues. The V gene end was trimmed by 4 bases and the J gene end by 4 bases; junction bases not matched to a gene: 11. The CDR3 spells CASSSSRGGVVTGELFF. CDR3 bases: TGTGCCAGCAGCTCTAGCCGGGGGGGTGTCGTCACCGGGGAGCTGTTTTTT.

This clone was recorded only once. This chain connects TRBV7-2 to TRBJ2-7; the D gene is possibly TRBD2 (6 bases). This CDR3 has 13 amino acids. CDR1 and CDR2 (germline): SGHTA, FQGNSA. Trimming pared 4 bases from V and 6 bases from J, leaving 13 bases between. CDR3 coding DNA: TGTGCCAGCAGCTCCCGACTAGTTAGCGAGCAGTACTTC. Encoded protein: CASSSRLVSEQYF.

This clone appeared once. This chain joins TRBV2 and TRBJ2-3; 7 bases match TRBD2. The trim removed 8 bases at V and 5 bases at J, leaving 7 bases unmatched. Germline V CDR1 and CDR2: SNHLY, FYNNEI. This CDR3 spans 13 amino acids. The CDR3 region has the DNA TGTGCCAGCTTGGGGGGGAACGAAGATACGCAGTATTTT. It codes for CASLGGNEDTQYF.

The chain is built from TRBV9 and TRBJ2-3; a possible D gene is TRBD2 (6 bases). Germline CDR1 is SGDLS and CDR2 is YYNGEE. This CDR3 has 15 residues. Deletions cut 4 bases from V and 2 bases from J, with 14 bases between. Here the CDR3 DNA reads TGTGCCAGCAGCCCCCGGGACTCTATCACAGATACGCAGTATTTT. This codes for CASSPRDSITDTQYF.

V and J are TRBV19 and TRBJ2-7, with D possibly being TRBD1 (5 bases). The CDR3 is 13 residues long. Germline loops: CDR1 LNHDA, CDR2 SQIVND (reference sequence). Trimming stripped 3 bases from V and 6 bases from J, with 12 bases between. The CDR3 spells CASSINAQGEQYF. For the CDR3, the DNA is TGTGCCAGTAGTATCAACGCCCAGGGCGAGCAGTACTTC.

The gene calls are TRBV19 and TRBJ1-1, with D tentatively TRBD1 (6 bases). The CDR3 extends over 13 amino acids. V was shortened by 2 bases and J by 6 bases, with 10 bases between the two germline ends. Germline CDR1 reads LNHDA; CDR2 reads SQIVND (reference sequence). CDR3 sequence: CASSISQGPEAFF. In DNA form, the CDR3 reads TGTGCCAGTAGTATATCGCAGGGGCCTGAAGCTTTCTTT.

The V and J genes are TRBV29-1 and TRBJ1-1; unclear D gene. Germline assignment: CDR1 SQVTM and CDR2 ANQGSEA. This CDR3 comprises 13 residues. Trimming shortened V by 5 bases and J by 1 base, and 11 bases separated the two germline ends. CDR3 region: CSVSEGTNTEAFF. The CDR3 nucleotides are TGCAGCGTTTCAGAGGGAACGAACACTGAAGCTTTCTTT.

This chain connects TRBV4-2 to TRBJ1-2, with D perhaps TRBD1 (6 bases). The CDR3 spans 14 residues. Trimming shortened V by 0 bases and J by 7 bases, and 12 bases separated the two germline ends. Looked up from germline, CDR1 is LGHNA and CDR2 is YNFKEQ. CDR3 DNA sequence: TGTGCCAGCAGCCAAGAGCGGGGGCTCCCTGGCTACACCTTC. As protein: CASSQERGLPGYTF.

CDR3 sequence: CASSLGLAGGDTQYF. In DNA form, the CDR3 reads TGTGCCAGCAGTTTGGGACTAGCGGGGGGAGATACGCAGTATTTT. The chain carries TRBV7-2 and TRBJ2-3; TRBD2 matches 15 bases. The CDR3 has 15 amino acids. Germline lookup yields CDR1 SGHTA and CDR2 FQGNSA. V trimming: 6 bases; J trimming: 5 bases; junction bases outside the gene matches: 3.

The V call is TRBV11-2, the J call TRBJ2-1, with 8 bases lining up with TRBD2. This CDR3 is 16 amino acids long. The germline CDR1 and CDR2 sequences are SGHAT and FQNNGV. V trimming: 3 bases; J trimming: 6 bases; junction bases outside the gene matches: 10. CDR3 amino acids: CASSFLEAGAGNEQFF. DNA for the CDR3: TGTGCCAGCAGCTTTTTGGAAGCGGGGGCGGGCAATGAGCAGTTCTTC.

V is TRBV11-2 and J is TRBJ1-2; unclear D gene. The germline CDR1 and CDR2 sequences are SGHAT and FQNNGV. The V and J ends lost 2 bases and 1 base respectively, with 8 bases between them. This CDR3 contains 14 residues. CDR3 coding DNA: TGTGCCAGCAGCTTAAATTTATTTAACTATGGCTACACCTTC. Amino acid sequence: CASSLNLFNYGYTF.

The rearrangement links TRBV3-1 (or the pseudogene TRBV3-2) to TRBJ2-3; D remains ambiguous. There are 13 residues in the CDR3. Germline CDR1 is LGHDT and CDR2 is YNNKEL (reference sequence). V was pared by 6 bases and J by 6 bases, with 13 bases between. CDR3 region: CASSSTPRDTQYF. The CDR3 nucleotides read TGTGCCAGCAGTTCGACTCCGCGCGATACGCAGTATTTT.

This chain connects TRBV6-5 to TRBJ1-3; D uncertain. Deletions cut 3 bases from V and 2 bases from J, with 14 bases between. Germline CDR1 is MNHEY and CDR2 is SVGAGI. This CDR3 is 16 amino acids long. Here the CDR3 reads CASSYSRSYPGNTIYF. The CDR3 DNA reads TGTGCCAGCAGTTATTCCCGGTCCTACCCTGGAAACACCATATATTTT.

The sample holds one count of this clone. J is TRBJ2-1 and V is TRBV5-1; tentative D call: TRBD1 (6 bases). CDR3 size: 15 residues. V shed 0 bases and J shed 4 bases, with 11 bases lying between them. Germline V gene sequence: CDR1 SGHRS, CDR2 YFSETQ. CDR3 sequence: CASSLDRAPYNEQFF. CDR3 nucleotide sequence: TGCGCCAGCAGCTTGGACAGGGCCCCTTACAATGAGCAGTTCTTC.